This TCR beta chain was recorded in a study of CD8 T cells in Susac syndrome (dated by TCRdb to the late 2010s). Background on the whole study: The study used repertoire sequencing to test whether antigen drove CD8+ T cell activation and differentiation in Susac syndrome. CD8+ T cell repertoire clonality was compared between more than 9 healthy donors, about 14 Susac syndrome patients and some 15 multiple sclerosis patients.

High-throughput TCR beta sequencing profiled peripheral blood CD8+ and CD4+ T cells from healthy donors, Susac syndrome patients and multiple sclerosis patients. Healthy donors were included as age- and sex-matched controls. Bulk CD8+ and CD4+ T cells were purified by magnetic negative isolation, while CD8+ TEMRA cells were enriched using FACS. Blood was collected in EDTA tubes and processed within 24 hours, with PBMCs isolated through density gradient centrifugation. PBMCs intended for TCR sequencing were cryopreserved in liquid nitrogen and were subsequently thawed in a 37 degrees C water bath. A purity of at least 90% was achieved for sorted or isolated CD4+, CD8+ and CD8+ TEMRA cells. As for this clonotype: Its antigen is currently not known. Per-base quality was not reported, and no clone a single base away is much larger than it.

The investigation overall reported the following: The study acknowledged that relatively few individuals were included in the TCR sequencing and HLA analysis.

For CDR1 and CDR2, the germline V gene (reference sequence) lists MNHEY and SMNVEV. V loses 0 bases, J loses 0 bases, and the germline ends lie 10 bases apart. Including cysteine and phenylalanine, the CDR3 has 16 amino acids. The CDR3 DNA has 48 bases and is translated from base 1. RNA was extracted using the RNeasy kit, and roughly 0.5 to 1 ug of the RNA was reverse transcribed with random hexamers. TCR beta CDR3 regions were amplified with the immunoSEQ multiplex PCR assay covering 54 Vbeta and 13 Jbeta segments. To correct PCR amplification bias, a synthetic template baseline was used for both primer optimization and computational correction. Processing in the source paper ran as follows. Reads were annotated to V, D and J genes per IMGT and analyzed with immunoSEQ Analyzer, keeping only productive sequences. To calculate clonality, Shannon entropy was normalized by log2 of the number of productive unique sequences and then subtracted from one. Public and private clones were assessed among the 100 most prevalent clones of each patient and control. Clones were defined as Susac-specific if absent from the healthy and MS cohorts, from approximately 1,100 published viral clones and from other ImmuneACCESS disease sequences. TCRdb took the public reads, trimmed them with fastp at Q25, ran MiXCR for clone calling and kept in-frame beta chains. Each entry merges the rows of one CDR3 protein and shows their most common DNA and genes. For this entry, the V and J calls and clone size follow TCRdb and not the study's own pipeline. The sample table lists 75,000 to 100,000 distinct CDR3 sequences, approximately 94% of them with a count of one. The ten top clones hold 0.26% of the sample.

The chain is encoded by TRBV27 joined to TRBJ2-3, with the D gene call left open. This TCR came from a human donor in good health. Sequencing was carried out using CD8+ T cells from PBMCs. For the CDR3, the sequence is CASSLSTASSTDTQYF. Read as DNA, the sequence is TGTGCCAGCAGTTTATCAACAGCTTCTAGCACAGATACGCAGTATTTT.